The 28 T cell receptor beta chains below were found in one sample sequenced in a study of cytomegalovirus exposure and HLA in healthy donors. This PCR relied on a set of 60 Vbeta primers and 13 Jbeta primers. TCRdb's table, derived via immunoSEQ multiplex PCR, lists solely in-frame clones and lacks some. The sample gives about 180,000 clones, 76% of which show up once; under 2% is in the top ten. Sequencing used PBMCs. Receptor source: a man between 18 and 29 years old in good health and CMV-seronegative.

A few counts support this clone. One junction end disagrees with the germline gene, perhaps due to a read error. The chain is built from TRBV7-9 and TRBJ2-6; 10 positions match TRBD1. There are 17 residues in the CDR3. CDR1 and CDR2 (germline): SEHNR, FQNEAQ (reference sequence). The CDR3 coding sequence is TGTTCCAGCAGCTTAGCCGGGACAGGGGTTGGGGCCAACGTCCTGACTTTC. Encoded protein: CSSSLAGTGVGANVLTF.

The chain links TRBV30 to TRBJ2-7; D remains ambiguous. CDR1 and CDR2 from the germline V gene are GTSNPN and SVGIG (reference sequence). V gave up 0 bases and J gave up 5 bases, with 5 bases separating them. CDR3 length: 11 residues. The DNA for the CDR3 is TGTGCCTGGAGTGTCCAGGACGAGCAGTACTTC. Protein sequence: CAWSVQDEQYF. The full variable domain, in which reference TRBV30 and TRBJ2-7 provide the parts outside the CDR3, is SQTIHQWPATLVQPVGSPLSLECTVEGTSNPNLYWYRQAAGRGLQLLFYSVGIGQISSEVPQNLSASRPQDRQFILSSKKLLLSDSGFYLCAWSVQDEQYFGPGTRLTVT.

The J gene is TRBJ2-7, the V gene TRBV2, with 7 bases identical to TRBD2. The CDR3 has 13 amino acids. V was pared by 8 bases and J by 2 bases, with 6 bases of the junction left unmatched. The germline V gene encodes CDR1 SNHLY and CDR2 FYNNEI. The CDR3 here is CASVGGVTYEQYF. CDR3 sequence (DNA): TGTGCCAGCGTGGGGGGGGTCACCTACGAGCAGTACTTC. Filled out from reference TRBV2 and TRBJ2-7, the complete variable domain reads EPEVTQTPSHQVTQMGQEVILRCVPISNHLYFYWYRQILGQKVEFLVSFYNNEISEKSEIFDDQFSVERPDGSNFTLKIRSTKLEDSAMYFCASVGGVTYEQYFGPGTRLTVT.

The rearrangement uses TRBV28 and TRBJ1-1; D might be TRBD1 (5 bases). V was cut by 3 bases and J by 4 bases, with 12 bases left in between. The CDR3 totals 14 residues. Germline V gene lookup returns CDR1 MDHEN and CDR2 SYDVKM. CDR3 in amino acids: CASSFSGEGTEAFF. In DNA form, the CDR3 reads TGTGCCAGCAGTTTTTCGGGGGAGGGCACTGAAGCTTTCTTT.

V gene TRBV9 combines with J gene TRBJ1-2; TRBD1 matches 10 bases. V gave up 3 bases and J gave up 2 bases; unmatched junction bases: 10. The CDR3 consists of 17 residues. Germline V lookup: CDR1 SGDLS, CDR2 YYNGEE. The CDR3 spells CASSDSLWTGGNYGYTF. In DNA, the CDR3 is TGTGCCAGCAGCGACTCCCTATGGACAGGGGGGAACTATGGCTACACCTTC.

This clone was seen more than once but under ten times. In the same sample, other DNA sequences code for this CDR3. The rearrangement joins TRBV27 to TRBJ2-5; D call uncertain. V shed 3 bases and J shed 5 bases, with 4 bases lying between them. From germline, CDR1 is MNHEY and CDR2 SMNVEV (reference sequence). This CDR3 comprises 11 residues. The CDR3, as DNA: TGTGCCAGCAGTTTCAGGGAGACCCAGTACTTC. Amino acid sequence: CASSFRETQYF.

The chain carries TRBV27 and TRBJ2-5; TRBD2 matches 10 bases. J gave up 2 bases and V 2 bases, and 8 bases lay outside the gene matches. This CDR3 is 17 amino acids long. Germline CDR1 and CDR2: MNHEY and SMNVEV (reference sequence). In DNA, the CDR3 is TGTGCCAGCAGTTTACGGCTAGCGGGGGCCCAACAAGAGACCCAGTACTTC. Residues: CASSLRLAGAQQETQYF.

The gene calls are TRBV11-2 and TRBJ1-2, with 10 positions matching TRBD1. The CDR3 contains 16 residues. Looked up from germline, CDR1 is SGHAT and CDR2 is FQNNGV. The J segment lost 4 bases and the V segment lost 5 bases, leaving 10 bases of the junction unmatched. In DNA form, the CDR3 reads TGTGCCAGCAGCGTCCGACAGGGGGCCCGTACCTATGGCTACACCTTC. Amino acids: CASSVRQGARTYGYTF.

The chain couples TRBV11-2 to TRBJ2-7, with D possibly TRBD1 on 6 matching bases. The length of the CDR3 is 16 residues. Germline CDR1 is SGHAT and CDR2 is FQNNGV. V was pared by 5 bases and J by 2 bases, with 19 bases between. This CDR3 is CASSPRSGGQTYEQYF. CDR3 coding DNA: TGTGCCAGCAGCCCCCGCAGTGGCGGACAGACCTACGAGCAGTACTTC.

The chain couples TRBV28 to TRBJ2-4; 9 nucleotides agree with TRBD1. Germline CDR1 and CDR2: MDHEN and SYDVKM. CDR3 length: 17 residues. V was clipped by 4 bases and J by 1 base; unmatched bases: 8. CDR3 sequence reads: CASSSSQGAFAKNIQYF. DNA of the CDR3: TGTGCCAGCAGTTCCTCACAGGGGGCGTTTGCCAAAAACATTCAGTACTTC.

The genes are TRBV5-5 and TRBJ1-5; tentatively, D is TRBD1 (5 bases). Germline loops: CDR1 SGHKS, CDR2 YYEKEE (reference sequence). V was cut by 3 bases and J by 4 bases, with 11 bases left in between. The CDR3 is 14 amino acids. CDR3 coding DNA: TGTGCCAGCAGCTCACGAGACAGTAATCAGCCCCAGCATTTT. This codes for CASSSRDSNQPQHF. Based on the CDR3 plus reference TRBV5-5 and TRBJ1-5, the full variable domain is DAGVTQSPTHLIKTRGQQVTLRCSPISGHKSVSWYQQVLGQGPQFIFQYYEKEERGRGNFPDRFSARQFPNYSSELNVNALLLGDSALYLCASSSRDSNQPQHFGDGTRLSIL.

This chain connects TRBV6-5 to TRBJ1-2; D not certain. There are 13 residues in the CDR3. Trimming took 3 bases from V and 8 from J, leaving 13 bases between them. Germline CDR1 is MNHEY and CDR2 is SVGAGI. The CDR3: CASSYFGIIGYTF. CDR3 nucleotides: TGTGCCAGCAGTTATTTTGGCATAATAGGCTACACCTTC.

The chain couples TRBV15 to TRBJ2-5; tentative D call: TRBD2 (5 bases). The CDR3 contains 13 residues. The V and J ends lost 4 bases and 5 bases respectively, with 11 bases between them. The V gene's germline CDR1 is LNHNV and CDR2 YYDKDF (reference sequence). In nucleotides, the CDR3 is TGTGCCACCAGCAACTTGCCGGGGGAGACCCAGTACTTC. Its protein is CATSNLPGETQYF.

This clone was detected once. The rearrangement joins TRBV27 to TRBJ2-1; TRBD2 aligns across 13 bases. The CDR3 spans 16 residues. Germline V gene data show CDR1 as MNHEY and CDR2 as SMNVEV (reference sequence). V lost 5 bases, J lost 5 bases, and 6 bases stayed unmatched. CDR3 sequence (DNA): TGTGCCAGCAGTGGGACTAGCGGGGCGAGGCACAATGAGCAGTTCTTC. This sequence encodes CASSGTSGARHNEQFF.

This sequence joins TRBV30 and TRBJ1-5; D not resolved. The CDR3 is 13 residues long. Germline CDR1 reads GTSNPN; CDR2 reads SVGIG (reference sequence). V was trimmed by 2 bases and J by 1 base, leaving 6 bases between them. The CDR3 bases are TGTGCCTGGAGTTCACAGAGCAATCAGCCCCAGCATTTT. It specifies CAWSSQSNQPQHF.

This sequence joins TRBV11-2 and TRBJ1-2; no clear D gene. Trimming removed 1 base at V and 0 bases at J, with 9 bases between. This CDR3 spans 15 amino acids. Germline V CDR1 and CDR2: SGHAT, FQNNGV. CDR3 sequence: CASSLVGRTNYGYTF. In nucleotides, the CDR3 is TGTGCCAGCAGCTTAGTGGGCAGGACTAACTATGGCTACACCTTC. Filled out from reference TRBV11-2 and TRBJ1-2, the complete variable domain reads EAGVAQSPRYKIIEKRQSVAFWCNPISGHATLYWYQQILGQGPKLLIQFQNNGVVDDSQLPKDRFSAERLKGVDSTLKIQPAKLEDSAVYLCASSLVGRTNYGYTFGSGTRLTVV.

On this clone: The junction differs from germline at one of its ends, possibly a read error. The rearrangement uses TRBV7-9 and TRBJ1-2, with D possibly matching TRBD1 (5 bases). CDR1 is SEHNR and CDR2 is FQNEAQ in the germline V gene (reference sequence). The CDR3 covers 17 residues. The CDR3 sequence: CSSSFPGGTRRNYGYTF. CDR3 coding DNA: TGTTCCAGCAGCTTCCCCGGGGGGACCCGACGAAACTATGGCTACACCTTC.

This clone was observed a few times. Additional DNA sequences in this sample encode the identical CDR3. This sequence joins TRBV6-5 and TRBJ1-1, with a weak D call TRBD1 (6 bases). Trimming removed 5 bases at V and 1 base at J, with 8 bases between. The CDR3 runs 13 residues. Per the germline V gene, CDR1 is MNHEY and CDR2 is SVGAGI. CDR3 DNA: TGTGCCAGCAGTCCGACAGGGAACACTGAAGCTTTCTTT. Encoded protein: CASSPTGNTEAFF.

The V and J genes are TRBV5-5 and TRBJ2-2; TRBD1 aligns across 8 bases. The CDR3 contains 16 residues. After removal of 3 bases from V and 4 bases from J, the junction contained 8 bases not matched to a gene. Germline CDR1 SGHKS, CDR2 YYEKEE (reference sequence). CDR3 in DNA: TGTGCCAGCAGCTCAGCCGGGACAGGTAGCACCGGGGAGCTGTTTTTT. It yields the protein CASSSAGTGSTGELFF. Full variable domain (outside the CDR3, taken from reference TRBV5-5 and TRBJ2-2): DAGVTQSPTHLIKTRGQQVTLRCSPISGHKSVSWYQQVLGQGPQFIFQYYEKEERGRGNFPDRFSARQFPNYSSELNVNALLLGDSALYLCASSSAGTGSTGELFFGEGSRLTVL.

This sequence joins TRBV5-1 and TRBJ2-1, with 8 bases that match TRBD2. Germline V gives CDR1 SGHRS, CDR2 YFSETQ. The J segment lost 4 bases and the V segment lost 4 bases, leaving 10 bases of the junction unmatched. The CDR3 is 16 residues long. The CDR3 DNA reads TGCGCCAGCAGCCCGGCGGGCGGGGGGAGATACAATGAGCAGTTCTTC. Encoded protein: CASSPAGGGRYNEQFF. The entire variable domain, with the rest obtained from reference TRBV5-1 and TRBJ2-1, is as follows: KAGVTQTPRYLIKTRGQQVTLSCSPISGHRSVSWYQQTPGQGLQFLFEYFSETQRNKGNFPGRFSGRQFSNSRSEMNVSTLELGDSALYLCASSPAGGGRYNEQFFGPGTRLTVL.

The rearrangement links TRBV5-1 to TRBJ1-2; the match to TRBD1 covers 8 bases. With 7 bases clipped from V and 6 bases from J, the junction kept 14 bases outside the gene matches. The CDR3 has 15 residues. Germline assignment: CDR1 SGHRS and CDR2 YFSETQ. The DNA for the CDR3 is TGCGCCAGCGTCCAAACAGGGGGTTCTGTTGATGGCTACACCTTC. Translation: CASVQTGGSVDGYTF.

The chain combines TRBV7-2 with TRBJ1-5, with D uncertain. The CDR3 spans 17 residues. The V end lost 1 base, the J end lost 0 bases, and 13 bases lay between the germline ends. Germline-derived CDR1 and CDR2 are SGHTA and FQGNSA. The CDR3 DNA is TGTGCCAGCAGCTTAGTTGCCCCCGCAGATAGCAATCAGCCCCAGCATTTT. Protein sequence: CASSLVAPADSNQPQHF.

This clone was detected only once. The chain employs TRBV6-6 and TRBJ2-7; D call uncertain. The CDR3 has 11 residues. V was trimmed by 6 bases and J by 1 base, leaving 4 bases between them. Germline values: CDR1 MNHNY, CDR2 SVGAGI (reference sequence). CDR3 region: CASRSSYEQYF. DNA for the CDR3: TGTGCCAGCAGGAGTTCCTACGAGCAGTACTTC.

This chain links TRBV19 with TRBJ2-6; possibly TRBD2 for D (5 bases). CDR1 and CDR2 from the germline V gene are LNHDA and SQIVND (reference sequence). There are 16 residues in the CDR3. The V end was cut by 0 bases, the J end by 0 bases, with 6 bases between. The CDR3 nucleotides are TGTGCCAGTAGTATAGATCGGGGCTCTGGGGCCAACGTCCTGACTTTC. Protein: CASSIDRGSGANVLTF.

The CDR3 DNA sequence: TGTGCCACCTCGGGACAGGGAAAAGAGACCCAGTACTTC. It specifies CATSGQGKETQYF. V gene TRBV2 combines with J gene TRBJ2-5; TRBD1 matches 9 bases. The germline CDR1 and CDR2 sequences are SNHLY and FYNNEI. V lost 10 bases to trimming and J lost 3 bases; unmatched junction nucleotides: 6. The CDR3 is 13 amino acids.

V and J are TRBV5-1 and TRBJ2-5; D uncertain. CDR3 length: 13 residues. Germline CDR1 SGHRS, CDR2 YFSETQ. V gave up 1 base and J gave up 5 bases, with 9 bases separating them. This CDR3 is CASSLLSEETQYF. DNA for the CDR3: TGCGCCAGCAGCTTGCTTAGTGAGGAGACCCAGTACTTC.

The gene calls are TRBV5-4 and TRBJ2-5; 13 bases line up with TRBD2. Germline V lookup: CDR1 SGHNT, CDR2 YYREEE (reference sequence). Trimming at V came to 3 bases and at J to 7 bases, leaving 9 bases not matched to a gene. The CDR3 loop spans 16 amino acids. The CDR3 nucleotides read TGTGCCAGCAGCTCCCCACTAGCGGGAGGGCCCGGGACCCAGTACTTC. It specifies CASSSPLAGGPGTQYF.

This clone was recorded a few times. The chain recombines TRBV7-9 with TRBJ1-3; 9 positions agree with TRBD1. The CDR3 loop spans 15 amino acids. Trimming cost V 1 base and J 2 bases; bases outside gene matches: 0. Germline CDR1 SEHNR, CDR2 FQNEAQ (reference sequence). DNA of the CDR3: TGTGCCAGCAGCTTAGGGACAGGGGCTGGAAACACCATATATTTT. Encoded protein: CASSLGTGAGNTIYF.